This T cell receptor (beta chain) was sequenced in a study of early T cells in non-severe SARS-CoV-2 infection. Overall study context: Sequencing targeted bulk RNA from unsorted whole blood, leaving chains unpaired. Study results and caveats: Anti-spike CD8 specificities were favored by VDJdb matching, whose results missed private and CD4 specificities.

V lost 0 bases to trimming and J lost 5 bases, with 12 bases between them. CDR1 is SGHRS and CDR2 is YFSETQ in the germline V gene. The CDR3 runs to 14 residues. TCRdb re-derived calls from the 5' RACE reads in MiXCR, one entry per CDR3 protein. Altogether around 89,000 distinct CDR3 sequences are present, approximately 14% being singletons, with the ten largest covering less than 0.6%. This clonotype was recorded only once. Its specificity is unknown. The chain carries TRBV5-1 and TRBJ2-7, with D uncertain. This receptor was identified in an adult who was a healthcare worker with PCR-confirmed SARS-CoV-2 infection or an uninfected control (not recorded which). Sequenced material: whole blood. The CDR3 nucleotides read TGCGCCAGCAGCTTGGTTGGTGGTCACGACGAGCAGTACGTC. Translated, it gives CASSLVGGHDEQYV.